What follows are 23 T cell receptor beta chains derived from one specimen sequenced in a study of T cell repertoires in cytomegalovirus infection. No cognate antigen is known for these TCRs. A single record per CDR3 protein comes from TCRdb applying MiXCR to the reads. The sample contains 350,000 to 400,000 distinct CDR3 sequences, just under 35% of which appear only once. The specimen comprised cultured PBMCs, sampled from culture after CMV antigen stimulation. The receptors come from a human donor in good health (CMV status not recorded). Some clones in this sample may be carry-over from other donors' samples.

This clonotype was detected a few times. V usage is TRBV20-1 and J usage is TRBJ2-1; D is ambiguous. Germline CDR1 is DFQATT and CDR2 is SNEGSKA (reference sequence). Trimming pared 6 bases from V and 2 bases from J, leaving 17 bases between. The CDR3 runs 15 residues. CDR3: CSAVSRLWTYNEQFF. The CDR3 DNA follows: TGCAGTGCCGTATCACGGCTTTGGACCTACAATGAGCAGTTCTTC.

Note on this clonotype: Germline is not matched at one junction end, which may reflect a read error. CDR3 bases: TGTGCCAGCAGCCACCCCATACCCGGGAACCAGCCTTCCTACGAGCAGTACTTC. This encodes CASSHPIPGNQPSYEQYF. This chain joins TRBV4-1 and TRBJ2-7; the D gene is possibly TRBD2 (5 bases). The CDR3 contains 18 residues. CDR1 and CDR2 (germline): MGHRA, YSYEKL.

This clonotype was seen only a few times. The rearrangement links TRBV19 to TRBJ2-1; a weak D match, TRBD2 (6 bases). The ends were cut back, 5 bases at V and 1 base at J, with 15 bases in the middle. Germline values: CDR1 LNHDA, CDR2 SQIVND (reference sequence). CDR3 length equals 16 residues. The CDR3 DNA sequence: TGTGCCAGTAGTTCATGGTCGAGCGGGTCCTACAATGAGCAGTTCTTC. It is translated as CASSSWSSGSYNEQFF.

This clonotype was seen once. The V gene is TRBV5-1, the J gene TRBJ2-5; D is unclear. The CDR3 has 15 amino acids. Germline V gene sequence: CDR1 SGHRS, CDR2 YFSETQ. Trimming stripped 0 bases from V and 4 bases from J, with 13 bases between. CDR3 loop: CASSLVSAIGETQYF. In nucleotides, the CDR3 is TGCGCCAGCAGCTTGGTGTCCGCCATCGGAGAGACCCAGTACTTC.

Here the CDR3 reads CAIRGTSGRASYEQYF. The CDR3 DNA reads as TGTGCCATCAGGGGGACTAGCGGGAGGGCCTCGTACGAGCAGTACTTC. The V call is TRBV10-3, the J call TRBJ2-7; 16 bases match TRBD2. This CDR3 comprises 16 residues. V lost 6 bases to trimming and J lost 4 bases; unmatched junction nucleotides: 6. CDR1 and CDR2 (germline): ENHRY, SYGVKD.

The gene calls are TRBV24-1 and TRBJ2-1; TRBD2 aligns across 8 bases. V shed 6 bases and J 4 bases; nucleotides not matched to a gene: 13. This CDR3 has 17 amino acids. Germline V lookup: CDR1 KGHDR, CDR2 SFDVKD. The CDR3 loop is CATSPLSGGGGYNEQFF. CDR3 nucleotide sequence: TGTGCCACCAGTCCTTTGTCGGGGGGGGGAGGGTACAATGAGCAGTTCTTC.

This clonotype has more than one count but fewer than ten. The V gene is TRBV7-2, the J gene TRBJ2-3; D not certain. V lost 4 bases and J lost 5, with 22 bases in between. Germline V gene lookup returns CDR1 SGHTA and CDR2 FQGNSA. CDR3 length: 17 residues. In nucleotides, the CDR3 is TGTGCCAGCAGCTCATTCTCCCCAGGCAGGCTGGGAGATACGCAGTATTTT. It codes for CASSSFSPGRLGDTQYF.

The J gene is TRBJ2-1, the V gene TRBV11-2, with 10 nucleotides matching TRBD1. Germline lookup yields CDR1 SGHAT and CDR2 FQNNGV. V gave up 7 bases and J gave up 8 bases; unmatched junction bases: 11. The CDR3 spans 15 residues. In DNA, the CDR3 is TGTGCCAGCACCCCAAGACAGGGGGCGGTCGATGAGCAGTTCTTC. It is translated as CASTPRQGAVDEQFF.

V and J are TRBV28 and TRBJ1-2; the match to TRBD1 covers 7 bases. V lost 3 bases to trimming and J lost 2 bases; unmatched junction nucleotides: 3. The CDR3 runs to 14 residues. CDR1 and CDR2 (germline): MDHEN, SYDVKM. CDR3 DNA sequence: TGTGCCAGCAGTTTCGGGACAGCCAACTATGGCTACACCTTC. Its translation is CASSFGTANYGYTF.

This chain uses TRBV5-1 with TRBJ1-1; no firm D call. Germline CDR1 and CDR2: SGHRS and YFSETQ. This CDR3 contains 15 residues. Trimming took off 0 bases at V and 0 bases at J, with 9 bases between the two ends. DNA of the CDR3: TGCGCCAGCAGCTTGGGTGTAGTCATGAACACTGAAGCTTTCTTT. As protein: CASSLGVVMNTEAFF.

This clonotype has ten or more counts. The chain couples TRBV7-2 to TRBJ1-5; D gene unclear. CDR1 is SGHTA, CDR2 FQGNSA, per germline. Trimming cost V 1 base and J 1 base, with 8 bases left between them. This CDR3 has 15 residues. The CDR3 is CASSLESSSNQPQHF. In nucleotides, the CDR3 is TGTGCCAGCAGCTTAGAGTCAAGCAGCAATCAGCCCCAGCATTTT.

This clonotype was counted ten times or more. The genes are TRBV19 and TRBJ2-7, with D perhaps matching TRBD1 or TRBD2 (5 bases each). Trimming took off 5 bases at V and 6 bases at J, with 14 bases between the two ends. CDR3 length: 13 residues. The germline V gene encodes CDR1 LNHDA and CDR2 SQIVND (reference sequence). This chain's CDR3 is CASSPRAGIEQYV. In DNA form, the CDR3 reads TGTGCCAGTAGTCCCAGGGCGGGTATCGAGCAGTACGTC.

This chain's CDR3 is CASEAGSTDTQYF. The CDR3 DNA reads as TGTGCCAGCGAAGCGGGGTCCACAGATACGCAGTATTTT. This sequence joins TRBV6-5 and TRBJ2-3; the match to TRBD2 covers 7 bases. The CDR3 has 13 residues. Germline values: CDR1 MNHEY, CDR2 SVGAGI. V lost 8 bases to trimming and J lost 2 bases; unmatched junction nucleotides: 4.

This clonotype was detected ten times or more. The DNA for the CDR3 is TGTGCCAGCAGGCCAGGGACTAGCGGGAGGGCCCAGTACTTC. Protein sequence: CASRPGTSGRAQYF. This sequence joins TRBV7-2 and TRBJ2-5; 16 bases line up with TRBD2. The V segment lost 6 bases and the J segment 9 bases; nucleotides outside the gene matches: 4. Per germline, CDR1 SGHTA and CDR2 FQGNSA. The CDR3 contains 14 residues.

This clonotype has more than one count but fewer than ten. The gene calls are TRBV4-1 and TRBJ1-4, with a possible D match to TRBD1 (6 bases). V lost 0 bases to trimming and J lost 8 bases, with 13 bases between them. Per the germline V gene, CDR1 is MGHRA and CDR2 is YSYEKL. The CDR3 has 15 residues. The CDR3, as DNA: TGCGCCAGCAGCCAAGACCGGGGGCCGGGAGAAAAACTGTTTTTT. Translated: CASSQDRGPGEKLFF.

This clonotype was seen at least ten times. The rearrangement joins TRBV19 to TRBJ2-1, with D perhaps TRBD1 (5 bases). The CDR3 is made up of 15 amino acids. CDR1 and CDR2 from the germline V gene are LNHDA and SQIVND (reference sequence). The V and J ends lost 3 bases and 7 bases respectively, with 16 bases between them. CDR3 protein: CASSIRQTQINEQFF. In nucleotides, the CDR3 is TGTGCCAGTAGTATCCGACAGACCCAGATTAATGAGCAGTTCTTC.

The chain uses TRBV7-9 and TRBJ2-7, with D perhaps TRBD1 (5 bases). CDR1 SEHNR and CDR2 FQNEAQ come from the germline V gene (reference sequence). CDR3 length equals 15 residues. Trimming shortened V by 3 bases and J by 2 bases, and 14 bases separated the two germline ends. For the CDR3, the DNA is TGTGCCAGCAGCTTGTCGGTGGGGCGAACCTACGAGCAGTACTTC. It specifies CASSLSVGRTYEQYF.

The chain couples TRBV11-3 to TRBJ2-1; 7 bases line up with TRBD2. V dropped 5 bases and J dropped 9; count of bases not matched to a gene: 13. This CDR3 comprises 15 residues. Germline CDR1 and CDR2: SGHNT and YENEEA. The CDR3 reads CASSRGGSLEGEQFF. As DNA, the CDR3 is TGTGCCAGCAGCAGAGGCGGGAGCCTTGAGGGTGAGCAGTTCTTC.

The rearrangement uses TRBV28 and TRBJ2-7; 9 bases map to TRBD1. V was pared by 7 bases and J by 4 bases, with 5 bases of the junction left unmatched. The CDR3 is 13 residues long. In germline, CDR1 is MDHEN, CDR2 SYDVKM. CDR3 region: CASMGTGHYEQYF. CDR3 sequence (DNA): TGTGCCAGCATGGGGACAGGGCATTACGAGCAGTACTTC.

This chain uses TRBV4-1 with TRBJ2-3, with 8 nucleotides matching TRBD1. Per germline, CDR1 MGHRA and CDR2 YSYEKL. The CDR3 spans 16 residues. J lost 2 bases, V lost 3 bases, and 7 bases had no gene match. CDR3 residues: CASSQERTGYTDTQYF. CDR3 coding DNA: TGCGCCAGCAGCCAGGAACGGACAGGGTACACAGATACGCAGTATTTT.

The V gene is TRBV4-1, the J gene TRBJ2-1; weak D call: TRBD2 (5 bases). V was trimmed by 2 bases and J by 3 bases, leaving 14 bases between them. CDR1 is MGHRA, CDR2 YSYEKL, per germline. The length of the CDR3 is 16 residues. The CDR3 sequence: CASSQRVSGYYNEQFF. DNA for the CDR3: TGCGCCAGCAGCCAACGTGTCAGCGGTTACTACAATGAGCAGTTCTTC.

The CDR3 region has the DNA TGTGCCAGTAGTACGCTAGCGGGAGGCGGCGAGCAGTACTTC. It is translated as CASSTLAGGGEQYF. The rearrangement uses TRBV19 and TRBJ2-7; 11 bases agree with TRBD2. The CDR3 covers 14 residues. V lost 4 bases, J lost 6 bases, and 5 bases stayed unmatched. Germline values: CDR1 LNHDA, CDR2 SQIVND (reference sequence).

Comment on this clonotype: The conserved closing phenylalanine or tryptophan is absent in this CDR3, likely reflecting a read error. The DNA is omitted, as the CDR3 cannot be located on it reliably, and the CDR3 follows TCRdb's listing. The gene calls are TRBV6-4 and TRBJ1-1. 10 amino acids form the CDR3, both terminal residues included. Germline V lookup: CDR1 MRHNA, CDR2 SNTAGT. CDR3 region: CASSERIPIV.